A selection of T cell receptor beta chains follows, all from one sample in a study of shared T cell receptors in the human thymus. Sequencing was performed with immunoSEQ multiplex PCR; in TCRdb, only in-frame clones are kept and a portion is missing. The sample yields 700,000 to 750,000 clones, over 75% seen once. The same data also went into a second study, on human thymus T cells.

The material sequenced was thymocytes. The receptor source for this set is a girl in the first two years of life with a congenital heart defect. Each CDR3 is given with its conserved first and last residue. Fields, in order: D gene, CDR3 length, V gene, CDR3 protein. A D gene is named only where the DNA matches it firmly.

D gene: TRBD1; CDR3 length: 14; V gene: TRBV27; CDR3 protein: CASRVGQGNTEAFF
D gene: -; CDR3 length: 15; V gene: TRBV19; CDR3 protein: CASSIYFGVGYGYTF
D gene: -; CDR3 length: 13; V gene: TRBV12-5; CDR3 protein: CASGQFTNYGYTF
D gene: TRBD1; CDR3 length: 21; V gene: TRBV4-2; CDR3 protein: CASSQHRTGLTTRTSTDTQYF
D gene: -; CDR3 length: 15; V gene: TRBV5-6; CDR3 protein: CASSLAPGGTDTQYF
D gene: -; CDR3 length: 13; V gene: TRBV6-5; CDR3 protein: CASSYGGNYGYTF
D gene: -; CDR3 length: 15; V gene: TRBV4-1; CDR3 protein: CASSQEGGAPYGYTF
D gene: -; CDR3 length: 15; V gene: TRBV2; CDR3 protein: CASRGAFLMNTEAFF
D gene: -; CDR3 length: 16; V gene: TRBV28; CDR3 protein: CASSLGGGVLTDTQYF
D gene: -; CDR3 length: 15; V gene: TRBV27; CDR3 protein: CASRWGGLSNTEAFF
D gene: TRBD1; CDR3 length: 14; V gene: TRBV7-3; CDR3 protein: CASSSGQGKNGYTF
D gene: TRBD1; CDR3 length: 16; V gene: TRBV10-2; CDR3 protein: CASSELGQGVHQPQHF
D gene: -; CDR3 length: 13; V gene: TRBV15; CDR3 protein: CATGAQGNYEQYF
D gene: -; CDR3 length: 14; V gene: TRBV5-5; CDR3 protein: CASSLGGGYTEAFF
D gene: -; CDR3 length: 16; V gene: TRBV4-2; CDR3 protein: CASSHGRVRLNTEAFF
D gene: -; CDR3 length: 15; V gene: TRBV6-6; CDR3 protein: CASSYSPRYTDTQYF
D gene: TRBD1; CDR3 length: 14; V gene: TRBV6-5; CDR3 protein: CASSFGTGEYEQYF
D gene: -; CDR3 length: 12; V gene: TRBV6-1; CDR3 protein: CASSELAQPQHF
D gene: -; CDR3 length: 15; V gene: TRBV4-1; CDR3 protein: CASSQDREELFEAFF
D gene: TRBD2; CDR3 length: 15; V gene: TRBV6-5; CDR3 protein: CASSPAGGYFNEQFF
D gene: -; CDR3 length: 12; V gene: TRBV27; CDR3 protein: CASSLSQSEQFF
D gene: -; CDR3 length: 12; V gene: TRBV28; CDR3 protein: CASSLRGLRYTF
D gene: TRBD1; CDR3 length: 15; V gene: TRBV10-3; CDR3 protein: CAISGQGAPSGGYTF
D gene: TRBD2; CDR3 length: 15; V gene: TRBV6-1; CDR3 protein: CASSDRGGRRAEQYF
D gene: TRBD2; CDR3 length: 17; V gene: TRBV7-9; CDR3 protein: CASSEDSGGSYYNEQFF
D gene: TRBD2; CDR3 length: 17; V gene: TRBV5-5; CDR3 protein: CASSLSVRGGPADTQYF
D gene: TRBD1; CDR3 length: 15; V gene: TRBV5-4; CDR3 protein: CASSHDRDDTGELFF
D gene: -; CDR3 length: 18; V gene: TRBV5-6; CDR3 protein: CASSFPGQSEGENTEAFF
D gene: -; CDR3 length: 15; V gene: TRBV6-1; CDR3 protein: CASNNPAGVNEKLFF
D gene: -; CDR3 length: 15; V gene: TRBV6-5; CDR3 protein: CASSYSGWSGNTIYF
D gene: TRBD1; CDR3 length: 15; V gene: TRBV11-2; CDR3 protein: CASTIRDSPKETQYF
D gene: TRBD2; CDR3 length: 15; V gene: TRBV6-6; CDR3 protein: CASRELAGGPYEQYF
D gene: TRBD1; CDR3 length: 18; V gene: TRBV4-3; CDR3 protein: CASSPRQGPGSGANVLTF
D gene: TRBD1; CDR3 length: 20; V gene: TRBV27; CDR3 protein: CASSSNQPGTGAKTNEKLFF
D gene: TRBD1; CDR3 length: 14; V gene: TRBV9; CDR3 protein: CASSLGQVDTEAFF
D gene: TRBD2; CDR3 length: 21; V gene: TRBV14; CDR3 protein: CASSQAPPIPGTSGGRDTQYF